This is a list of T cell receptor beta chains from one sample in a study of beta chain features in type 1 diabetes. The protocol was immunoSEQ multiplex PCR, while the TCRdb copy is restricted to in-frame clones and leaves out a portion. The sample comprises hundreds of thousands of clones, around a sixth of which are singletons, and 0.023% rests with the top ten. Sequences were obtained from naive CD4+ T cells from blood. The receptors were gathered from a woman aged 18-29 years in good health. Each CDR3 is given with its conserved first and last residue. A D gene is named only where the DNA matches it firmly. Only part of the rows carry a size: once, few, many, or a class if the clone is expanded.

d_call: .
v_call: TRBV19
j_call: TRBJ2-4
clone_size: few
cdr3_length: 15
cdr3_aa: CASSIPGITKNIQYF
cdr3_nt: TGTGCCAGTAGTATCCCAGGGATAACCAAAAACATTCAGTACTTC

d_call: .
v_call: TRBV7-2
j_call: TRBJ2-1
clone_size: few
cdr3_length: 13
cdr3_aa: CASSWAPPNEQFF
cdr3_nt: TGTGCCAGCAGCTGGGCTCCACCCAATGAGCAGTTCTTC

d_call: TRBD2
v_call: TRBV28
j_call: TRBJ2-3
clone_size: few
cdr3_length: 15
cdr3_aa: CASSFEAGEGDTQYF
cdr3_nt: TGTGCCAGCAGTTTCGAGGCGGGAGAAGGCGATACGCAGTATTTT

d_call: TRBD2
v_call: TRBV4-3
j_call: TRBJ2-5
clone_size: .
cdr3_length: 16
cdr3_aa: CASSQDGLAGQETQYF
cdr3_nt: TGCGCCAGCAGCCAAGACGGACTAGCGGGTCAAGAGACCCAGTACTTC

d_call: TRBD1
v_call: TRBV5-1
j_call: TRBJ2-5
clone_size: few
cdr3_length: 14
cdr3_aa: CASSRTGGIETQYF
cdr3_nt: TGCGCCAGCAGCCGGACAGGGGGCATAGAGACCCAGTACTTC

d_call: .
v_call: TRBV28
j_call: TRBJ1-2
clone_size: .
cdr3_length: 11
cdr3_aa: CASSLDYGYTF
cdr3_nt: TGTGCCAGCAGCCTGGACTATGGCTACACCTTC

d_call: .
v_call: TRBV6-5
j_call: TRBJ2-1
clone_size: .
cdr3_length: 15
cdr3_aa: CASSWTEAGENEQFF
cdr3_nt: TGTGCCAGCAGTTGGACGGAGGCCGGGGAGAATGAGCAGTTCTTC

d_call: .
v_call: TRBV4-2
j_call: TRBJ1-1
clone_size: few
cdr3_length: 14
cdr3_aa: CASSSANRNTEAFF
cdr3_nt: TGTGCCAGCAGCTCGGCAAACAGAAACACTGAAGCTTTCTTT

d_call: .
v_call: TRBV7-3
j_call: TRBJ2-1
clone_size: .
cdr3_length: 15
cdr3_aa: CASVEGGKRYNEQFF
cdr3_nt: TGTGCCAGCGTGGAGGGCGGGAAGAGATACAATGAGCAGTTCTTC

d_call: .
v_call: TRBV6-5
j_call: TRBJ2-7
clone_size: .
cdr3_length: 12
cdr3_aa: CASSWGTGEQYF
cdr3_nt: TGTGCCAGCAGCTGGGGGACCGGCGAGCAGTACTTC

d_call: .
v_call: TRBV28
j_call: TRBJ2-1
clone_size: .
cdr3_length: 17
cdr3_aa: CASSLGWGLIGGNEQFF
cdr3_nt: TGTGCCAGCAGTTTAGGATGGGGGTTAATTGGCGGCAATGAGCAGTTCTTC

d_call: .
v_call: TRBV25-1
j_call: TRBJ1-2
clone_size: few
cdr3_length: 15
cdr3_aa: CASRPAGSLNYGYTF
cdr3_nt: TGTGCCAGCCGCCCAGCGGGATCTTTAAACTATGGCTACACCTTC

d_call: .
v_call: TRBV7-2
j_call: TRBJ1-1
clone_size: few
cdr3_length: 14
cdr3_aa: CASSLLLGNTEAFF
cdr3_nt: TGTGCCAGCAGCTTACTCTTGGGGAACACTGAAGCTTTCTTT

d_call: TRBD2
v_call: TRBV7-3
j_call: TRBJ2-1
clone_size: few
cdr3_length: 18
cdr3_aa: CASSLKNIGTSENNEQFF
cdr3_nt: TGTGCCAGCAGCTTAAAAAATATCGGTACTAGCGAAAACAATGAGCAGTTCTTC

d_call: .
v_call: TRBV27
j_call: TRBJ2-2
clone_size: few
cdr3_length: 15
cdr3_aa: CASTGRDRHTGELFF
cdr3_nt: TGTGCCAGCACGGGCCGGGACCGACACACCGGGGAGCTGTTTTTT

d_call: .
v_call: TRBV7-9
j_call: TRBJ2-2
clone_size: few
cdr3_length: 13
cdr3_aa: CASSLGDTGELFF
cdr3_nt: TGTGCCAGCAGCTTGGGAGACACCGGGGAGCTGTTTTTT

d_call: TRBD2
v_call: TRBV27
j_call: TRBJ2-7
clone_size: .
cdr3_length: 15
cdr3_aa: CASSFISGNTYEQYF
cdr3_nt: TGTGCCAGCAGTTTCATTAGCGGGAACACCTACGAGCAGTACTTC

d_call: .
v_call: TRBV5-1
j_call: TRBJ2-2
clone_size: .
cdr3_length: 14
cdr3_aa: CASSLNGHTGELFF
cdr3_nt: TGCGCCAGCAGCTTGAATGGACATACCGGGGAGCTGTTTTTT

d_call: TRBD2
v_call: TRBV28
j_call: TRBJ2-7
clone_size: .
cdr3_length: 17
cdr3_aa: CASSSGGGGYSSYEQYF
cdr3_nt: TGTGCCAGCAGTTCCGGGGGGGGTGGCTACAGCTCCTACGAGCAGTACTTC

d_call: .
v_call: TRBV18
j_call: TRBJ2-7
clone_size: .
cdr3_length: 14
cdr3_aa: CASSPPGRPYEQYF
cdr3_nt: TGTGCCAGCTCACCACCGGGACGTCCCTACGAGCAGTACTTC

d_call: .
v_call: TRBV27
j_call: TRBJ1-2
clone_size: few
cdr3_length: 19
cdr3_aa: CASRRANREASLSYYGYTF
cdr3_nt: TGTGCCAGCAGGAGAGCGAACAGGGAGGCGAGCCTATCTTACTATGGCTACACCTTC

d_call: TRBD1
v_call: TRBV29-1
j_call: TRBJ1-1
clone_size: few
cdr3_length: 15
cdr3_aa: CSFCDPGTGDPEAFF
cdr3_nt: TGCAGCTTCTGTGACCCCGGGACAGGGGACCCTGAAGCTTTCTTT

d_call: TRBD1
v_call: TRBV18
j_call: TRBJ1-5
clone_size: .
cdr3_length: 16
cdr3_aa: CASSISAGQGPQPQHF
cdr3_nt: TGTGCCAGCTCAATTAGCGCCGGACAGGGACCTCAGCCCCAGCATTTT

d_call: .
v_call: TRBV29-1
j_call: TRBJ2-7
clone_size: few
cdr3_length: 11
cdr3_aa: CSVGSVGEQYF
cdr3_nt: TGCAGCGTGGGGTCTGTGGGCGAGCAGTACTTC

d_call: .
v_call: TRBV4-2
j_call: TRBJ1-1
clone_size: few
cdr3_length: 14
cdr3_aa: CASSQEQGYTEAFF
cdr3_nt: TGTGCCAGCAGCCAAGAACAGGGCTATACTGAAGCTTTCTTT

d_call: TRBD1
v_call: TRBV11-3
j_call: TRBJ2-7
clone_size: few
cdr3_length: 15
cdr3_aa: CASSSTGTGGTEQYF
cdr3_nt: TGTGCCAGCAGCTCTACCGGGACAGGGGGTACAGAGCAGTACTTC

d_call: TRBD2
v_call: TRBV15
j_call: TRBJ2-3
clone_size: .
cdr3_length: 16
cdr3_aa: CATSSRTSASTDTQYF
cdr3_nt: TGTGCCACCAGCAGCAGGACTAGCGCAAGCACAGATACGCAGTATTTT

d_call: TRBD1
v_call: TRBV28
j_call: TRBJ2-7
clone_size: .
cdr3_length: 16
cdr3_aa: CASSSPGTGGTYEQYF
cdr3_nt: TGTGCCAGCAGTTCACCCGGGACAGGGGGCACCTACGAGCAGTACTTC

d_call: TRBD1
v_call: TRBV2
j_call: TRBJ1-1
clone_size: .
cdr3_length: 16
cdr3_aa: CASSGLGQGLFPEAFF
cdr3_nt: TGTGCCAGCAGTGGTTTGGGACAGGGTCTCTTCCCTGAAGCTTTCTTT

d_call: .
v_call: TRBV7-3
j_call: TRBJ2-1
clone_size: few
cdr3_length: 13
cdr3_aa: CASSFSAYNEQFF
cdr3_nt: TGTGCCAGCAGCTTTTCTGCTTACAATGAGCAGTTCTTC

d_call: TRBD1
v_call: TRBV5-1
j_call: TRBJ2-7
clone_size: .
cdr3_length: 14
cdr3_aa: CASRTGQDPYEQYF
cdr3_nt: TGCGCCAGCAGAACGGGACAGGACCCCTACGAGCAGTACTTC

d_call: .
v_call: TRBV6-6
j_call: TRBJ1-2
clone_size: .
cdr3_length: 10
cdr3_aa: CASSSYGYTF
cdr3_nt: TGTGCCAGCAGTAGTTATGGCTACACCTTC

d_call: TRBD1
v_call: TRBV2
j_call: TRBJ2-7
clone_size: .
cdr3_length: 15
cdr3_aa: CASTMMGQGTDEQYF
cdr3_nt: TGTGCCAGCACCATGATGGGACAGGGTACCGACGAGCAGTACTTC

d_call: .
v_call: TRBV28
j_call: TRBJ2-2
clone_size: few
cdr3_length: 14
cdr3_aa: CASSLARHTGELFF
cdr3_nt: TGTGCCAGCAGTTTAGCACGCCACACCGGGGAGCTGTTTTTT

d_call: .
v_call: TRBV28
j_call: TRBJ2-3
clone_size: .
cdr3_length: 12
cdr3_aa: CASSLRSDTQYF
cdr3_nt: TGTGCCAGCAGTTTAAGGTCCGATACGCAGTATTTT

d_call: .
v_call: TRBV7-3
j_call: TRBJ2-4
clone_size: few
cdr3_length: 15
cdr3_aa: CASSLGVADKNIQYF
cdr3_nt: TGTGCCAGCAGCTTAGGAGTAGCGGACAAAAACATTCAGTACTTC

d_call: .
v_call: TRBV4-3
j_call: TRBJ2-1
clone_size: .
cdr3_length: 15
cdr3_aa: CASSQFSQLDNEQFF
cdr3_nt: TGCGCCAGCAGCCAATTCTCCCAACTAGACAATGAGCAGTTCTTC

d_call: .
v_call: TRBV28
j_call: TRBJ2-7
clone_size: few
cdr3_length: 12
cdr3_aa: CASTLSSYEQYF
cdr3_nt: TGTGCCAGCACCCTGAGCTCCTACGAGCAGTACTTC